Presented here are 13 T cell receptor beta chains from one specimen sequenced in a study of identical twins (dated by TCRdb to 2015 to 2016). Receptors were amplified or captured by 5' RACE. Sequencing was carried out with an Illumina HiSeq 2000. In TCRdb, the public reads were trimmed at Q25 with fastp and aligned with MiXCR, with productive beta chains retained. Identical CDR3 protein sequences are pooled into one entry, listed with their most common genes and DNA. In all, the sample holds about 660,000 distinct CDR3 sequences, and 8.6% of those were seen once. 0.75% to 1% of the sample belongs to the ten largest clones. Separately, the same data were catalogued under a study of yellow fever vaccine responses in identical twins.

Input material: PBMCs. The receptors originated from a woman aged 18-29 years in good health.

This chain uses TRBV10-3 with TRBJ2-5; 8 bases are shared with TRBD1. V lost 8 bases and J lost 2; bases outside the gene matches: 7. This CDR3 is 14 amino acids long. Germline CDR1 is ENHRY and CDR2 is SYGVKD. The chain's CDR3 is CAIGDRRLQETQYF. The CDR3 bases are TGTGCCATCGGGGACAGGAGACTTCAAGAGACCCAGTACTTC.

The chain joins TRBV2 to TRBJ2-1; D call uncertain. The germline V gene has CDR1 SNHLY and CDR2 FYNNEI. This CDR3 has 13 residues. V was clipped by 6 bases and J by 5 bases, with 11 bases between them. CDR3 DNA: TGTGCCAGCAGCGCCTTTGGGGACAATGAGCAGTTCTTC. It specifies CASSAFGDNEQFF. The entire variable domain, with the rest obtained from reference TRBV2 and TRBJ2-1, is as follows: EPEVTQTPSHQVTQMGQEVILRCVPISNHLYFYWYRQILGQKVEFLVSFYNNEISEKSEIFDDQFSVERPDGSNFTLKIRSTKLEDSAMYFCASSAFGDNEQFFGPGTRLTVL.

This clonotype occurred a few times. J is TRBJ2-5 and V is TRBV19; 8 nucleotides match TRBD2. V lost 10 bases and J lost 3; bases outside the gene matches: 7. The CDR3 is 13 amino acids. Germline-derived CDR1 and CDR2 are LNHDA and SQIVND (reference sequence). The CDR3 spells CATHREGEETQYF. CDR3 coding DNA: TGTGCCACCCACCGGGAGGGAGAAGAGACCCAGTACTTC.

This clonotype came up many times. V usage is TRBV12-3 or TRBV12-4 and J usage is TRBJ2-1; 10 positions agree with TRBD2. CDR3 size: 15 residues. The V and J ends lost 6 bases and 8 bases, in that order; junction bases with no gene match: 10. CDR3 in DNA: TGTGCCAGCAGGTCCACTAGCGGGGCCGGGCATGAGCAGTTCTTC. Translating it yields CASRSTSGAGHEQFF.

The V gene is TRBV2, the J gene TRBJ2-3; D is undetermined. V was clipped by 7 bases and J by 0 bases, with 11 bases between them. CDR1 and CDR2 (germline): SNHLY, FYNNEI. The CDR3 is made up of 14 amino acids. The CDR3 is CASTNSASTDTQYF. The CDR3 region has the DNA TGTGCCAGCACAAACAGCGCTAGCACAGATACGCAGTATTTT. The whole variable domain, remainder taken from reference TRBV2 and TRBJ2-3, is EPEVTQTPSHQVTQMGQEVILRCVPISNHLYFYWYRQILGQKVEFLVSFYNNEISEKSEIFDDQFSVERPDGSNFTLKIRSTKLEDSAMYFCASTNSASTDTQYFGPGTRLTVL.

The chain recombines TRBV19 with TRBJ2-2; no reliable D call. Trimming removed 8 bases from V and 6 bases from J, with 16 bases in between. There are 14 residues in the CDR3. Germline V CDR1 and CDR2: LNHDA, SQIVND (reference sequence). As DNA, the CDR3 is TGTGCCAGTCGGTCTGGAGCATTAGCCGGGGAGCTGTTTTTT. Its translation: CASRSGALAGELFF.

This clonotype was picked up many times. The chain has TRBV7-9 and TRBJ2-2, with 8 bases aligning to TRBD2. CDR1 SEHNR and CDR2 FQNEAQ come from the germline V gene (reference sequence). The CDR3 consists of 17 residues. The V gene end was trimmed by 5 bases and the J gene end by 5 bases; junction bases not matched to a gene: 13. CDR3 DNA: TGTGCCAGCAGCGCCCTGGGGGCGGGAGGAAGTACCGGGGAGCTGTTTTTT. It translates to CASSALGAGGSTGELFF. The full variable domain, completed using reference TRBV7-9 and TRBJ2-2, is DTGVSQNPRHKITKRGQNVTFRCDPISEHNRLYWYRQTLGQGPEFLTYFQNEAQLEKSRLLSDRFSAERPKGSFSTLEIQRTEQGDSAMYLCASSALGAGGSTGELFFGEGSRLTVL.

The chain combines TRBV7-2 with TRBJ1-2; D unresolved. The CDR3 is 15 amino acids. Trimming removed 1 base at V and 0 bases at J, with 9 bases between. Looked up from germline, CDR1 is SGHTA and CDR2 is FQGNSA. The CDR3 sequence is CASSLERATNYGYTF. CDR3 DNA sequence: TGTGCCAGCAGCTTAGAGCGGGCTACTAACTATGGCTACACCTTC.

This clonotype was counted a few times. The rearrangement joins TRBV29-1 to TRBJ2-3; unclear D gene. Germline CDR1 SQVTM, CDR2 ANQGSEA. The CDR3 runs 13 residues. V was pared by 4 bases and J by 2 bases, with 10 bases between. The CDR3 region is CSVAPTNTDTQYF. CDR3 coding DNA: TGCAGCGTTGCCCCCACTAACACAGATACGCAGTATTTT.

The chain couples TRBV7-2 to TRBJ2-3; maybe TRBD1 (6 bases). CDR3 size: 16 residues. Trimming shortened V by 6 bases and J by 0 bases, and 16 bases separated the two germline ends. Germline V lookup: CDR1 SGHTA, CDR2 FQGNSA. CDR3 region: CASSNQGTASTDTQYF. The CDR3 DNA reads TGTGCCAGCAGTAATCAGGGGACGGCTAGCACAGATACGCAGTATTTT.

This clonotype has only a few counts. The CDR3 DNA sequence: TGTGCCAGCAGCTTAACCCCTAGGAAAACAGGGTTAAACACAGATACGCAGTATTTT. Translating gives CASSLTPRKTGLNTDTQYF. The chain recombines TRBV7-3 with TRBJ2-3; perhaps TRBD1 as D (6 bases). Trimming stripped 0 bases from V and 2 bases from J, with 21 bases between. Germline V gene data show CDR1 as SGHTA and CDR2 as FQGTGA. The CDR3 has 19 residues.

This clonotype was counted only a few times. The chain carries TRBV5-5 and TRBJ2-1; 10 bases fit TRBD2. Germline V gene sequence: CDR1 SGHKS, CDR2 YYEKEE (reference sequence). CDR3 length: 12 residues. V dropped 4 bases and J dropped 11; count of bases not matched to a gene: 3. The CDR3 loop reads CASSPTSGKQFF. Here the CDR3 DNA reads TGTGCCAGCAGCCCCACTAGCGGGAAGCAGTTCTTC.

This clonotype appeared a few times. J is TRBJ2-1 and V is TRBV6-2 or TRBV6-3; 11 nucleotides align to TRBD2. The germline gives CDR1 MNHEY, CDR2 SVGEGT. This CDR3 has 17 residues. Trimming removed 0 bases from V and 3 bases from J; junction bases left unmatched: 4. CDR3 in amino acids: CASSYSKLAGVYNEQFF. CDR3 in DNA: TGTGCCAGCAGTTACTCAAAACTAGCGGGAGTCTACAATGAGCAGTTCTTC.